One sample yielded the 26 T cell receptor beta chains listed below, sequenced in a study of PD-1 blockade in classical Hodgkin lymphoma. The patients all showed relapse after autologous stem cell transplantation, while their brentuximab vedotin exposure varied. Repertoires were generated with immunoSEQ multiplex PCR, while TCRdb's copy carries only in-frame clones and drops some. The sample lists 9,500 to 12,000 clones, 70% to 90% occurring once. The starting material was peripheral blood mononuclear cells (PBMCs), obtained at baseline. The receptors shown here come from a human donor with classical Hodgkin lymphoma.

Comment on this clone: The identical CDR3 is also encoded by other nucleotide sequences in the sample. The J gene is TRBJ1-1, the V gene TRBV7-6, with no clear D. Trimming pared 2 bases from V and 5 bases from J, leaving 9 bases between. There are 13 residues in the CDR3. Germline assignment: CDR1 SGHVS and CDR2 FNYEAQ. The CDR3: CASSLSQRTEAFF. DNA of the CDR3: TGTGCCAGCAGCTTATCACAACGGACTGAAGCTTTCTTT.

The chain employs TRBV27 and TRBJ2-7; 9 bases agree with TRBD1. The CDR3 runs to 15 residues. Germline assignment: CDR1 MNHEY and CDR2 SMNVEV (reference sequence). J was trimmed by 3 bases and V by 2 bases; bases with no gene match: 5. The CDR3 loop reads CASSLGQGFVYEQYF. The CDR3 DNA reads TGTGCCAGCAGTTTAGGACAGGGGTTCGTCTACGAGCAGTACTTC.

The CDR3 is CASSPGQYRSGANVLTF. DNA of the CDR3: TGTGCCAGCAGTCCTGGACAGTATCGCTCTGGGGCCAACGTCCTGACTTTC. V is TRBV27 and J is TRBJ2-6; tentative D call: TRBD1 (6 bases). V gave up 5 bases and J gave up 0 bases, with 14 bases separating them. CDR1 MNHEY and CDR2 SMNVEV come from the germline V gene (reference sequence). The CDR3 totals 17 residues. Together with reference TRBV27 and TRBJ2-6, the CDR3 gives the full variable domain: EAQVTQNPRYLITVTGKKLTVTCSQNMNHEYMSWYRQDPGLGLRQIYYSMNVEVTDKGDVPEGYKVSRKEKRNFPLILESPSPNQTSLYFCASSPGQYRSGANVLTFGAGSRLTVL.

V and J are TRBV9 and TRBJ2-7; 8 bases agree with TRBD1. The CDR3 spans 15 residues. CDR1 and CDR2 from the germline V gene are SGDLS and YYNGEE. With V trimmed by 3 bases and J by 3 bases, 8 bases remained unmatched. The CDR3 sequence: CASSAGQATGYEQYF. The DNA for the CDR3 is TGTGCCAGCAGCGCGGGACAGGCCACGGGCTACGAGCAGTACTTC.

V usage is TRBV6-6 and J usage is TRBJ2-4; D gene unclear. Trimming stripped 2 bases from V and 4 bases from J, with 12 bases between. CDR3 length: 15 amino acids. Germline V gene data show CDR1 as MNHNY and CDR2 as SVGAGI (reference sequence). The chain's CDR3 is CASSYIRVRKNIQYF. For the CDR3, the DNA is TGTGCCAGCAGTTACATTCGGGTTAGAAAAAACATTCAGTACTTC.

The chain combines TRBV2 with TRBJ1-2, with D possibly being TRBD1 (5 bases). The CDR3 runs to 13 residues. CDR1 SNHLY and CDR2 FYNNEI come from the germline V gene. Trimming removed 6 bases at V and 8 bases at J, with 16 bases between. CDR3 sequence: CASRRDGGGGYTF. CDR3 bases: TGTGCCAGCAGAAGGGACGGTGGAGGGGGCTACACCTTC. The full variable domain, completed using reference TRBV2 and TRBJ1-2, is EPEVTQTPSHQVTQMGQEVILRCVPISNHLYFYWYRQILGQKVEFLVSFYNNEISEKSEIFDDQFSVERPDGSNFTLKIRSTKLEDSAMYFCASRRDGGGGYTFGSGTRLTVV.

There are a few counts of this clone. V gene TRBV7-6 combines with J gene TRBJ1-4; D perhaps matches TRBD1 (5 bases). The CDR3 spans 17 residues. Trimming pared 5 bases from V and 0 bases from J, leaving 16 bases between. In germline, CDR1 is SGHVS, CDR2 FNYEAQ. CDR3 region: CASSPLLGAATNEKLFF. The CDR3 nucleotides are TGTGCCAGCAGCCCCCTCTTAGGGGCAGCAACTAATGAAAAACTGTTTTTT.

This clone was counted only a few times. The chain is built from TRBV11-2 and TRBJ1-4; D is unclear. V was shortened by 6 bases and J by 5 bases, with 13 bases between the two germline ends. CDR1 SGHAT and CDR2 FQNNGV come from the germline V gene. The CDR3 runs 14 residues. The CDR3 region is CASRTGGPNEKLFF. In nucleotides, the CDR3 is TGTGCCAGCAGGACCGGAGGTCCCAATGAAAAACTGTTTTTT. The full variable domain, rest sourced from reference TRBV11-2 and TRBJ1-4, is EAGVAQSPRYKIIEKRQSVAFWCNPISGHATLYWYQQILGQGPKLLIQFQNNGVVDDSQLPKDRFSAERLKGVDSTLKIQPAKLEDSAVYLCASRTGGPNEKLFFGSGTQLSVL.

The chain couples TRBV7-6 to TRBJ2-3; D perhaps matches TRBD1 (6 bases). Germline CDR1 SGHVS, CDR2 FNYEAQ. The CDR3 sequence is 14 residues long. The germline V and J ends were trimmed by 5 bases and 4 bases, with 13 bases remaining between them. DNA of the CDR3: TGTGCCAGCAGCCAAAACAGGGCCGCAGATACGCAGTATTTT. It translates to CASSQNRAADTQYF.

The genes are TRBV11-2 and TRBJ1-3; TRBD1 is a possible D gene (5 bases). Trimming left V 5 bases short and J 2 bases short, with 13 bases between. Germline V gives CDR1 SGHAT, CDR2 FQNNGV. There are 15 residues in the CDR3. CDR3 region: CASSEERGTGNTIYF. The DNA for the CDR3 is TGTGCCAGCAGCGAGGAGAGGGGTACTGGAAACACCATATATTTT. The full variable domain, in which reference TRBV11-2 and TRBJ1-3 provide the parts outside the CDR3, is EAGVAQSPRYKIIEKRQSVAFWCNPISGHATLYWYQQILGQGPKLLIQFQNNGVVDDSQLPKDRFSAERLKGVDSTLKIQPAKLEDSAVYLCASSEERGTGNTIYFGEGSWLTVV.

The chain couples TRBV15 to TRBJ1-5; no definite D call. This CDR3 comprises 13 residues. Deletions cut 0 bases from V and 7 bases from J, with 7 bases between. Germline CDR1 is LNHNV and CDR2 is YYDKDF (reference sequence). In DNA, the CDR3 is TGTGCCACCAGCAGAGATCCGGGCCAGCCCCAGCATTTT. Protein: CATSRDPGQPQHF.

The CDR3 DNA reads as TGTGCCACCAGCCAAGGGGGAATTAATGAAAAACTGTTTTTT. It encodes CATSQGGINEKLFF. The chain recombines TRBV15 with TRBJ1-4; a possible D gene is TRBD1 (6 bases). Germline V CDR1 and CDR2: LNHNV, YYDKDF (reference sequence). Trimming removed 5 bases from V and 4 bases from J, with 11 bases in between. The CDR3 contains 14 residues.

This chain links TRBV27 with TRBJ2-1, with D tentatively TRBD1 (5 bases). Trimming shortened V by 0 bases and J by 10 bases, and 13 bases separated the two germline ends. This CDR3 has 14 amino acids. Germline CDR1 and CDR2: MNHEY and SMNVEV (reference sequence). The CDR3 loop reads CASSLSGAMREQFF. The CDR3, as DNA: TGTGCCAGCAGTTTATCAGGGGCCATGCGGGAGCAGTTCTTC.

This clone was found once. The chain couples TRBV6-5 to TRBJ2-4, with no clear D. Germline CDR1 is MNHEY and CDR2 is SVGAGI. The CDR3 consists of 16 residues. Trimming took off 4 bases at V and 0 bases at J, with 13 bases between the two ends. The CDR3 region has the DNA TGTGCCAGCAGTTCCAAACCAACTCTAGCCAAAAACATTCAGTACTTC. It translates to CASSSKPTLAKNIQYF.

The V gene is TRBV10-3, the J gene TRBJ2-7; D not resolved. From germline, CDR1 is ENHRY and CDR2 SYGVKD. V lost 3 bases and J 3 bases, leaving 12 bases between the germline ends. This CDR3 is 14 amino acids long. The chain's CDR3 is CAISDLPQLYEQYF. The CDR3 region has the DNA TGTGCCATCAGTGATCTCCCGCAGCTCTACGAGCAGTACTTC.

The chain carries TRBV6-1 and TRBJ2-7; 9 nucleotides line up with TRBD1. With 4 bases clipped from V and 5 bases from J, the junction kept 6 bases outside the gene matches. The germline CDR1 and CDR2 sequences are MNHNS and SASEGT. CDR3 length: 14 residues. The CDR3 loop is CASSGRDRVNEQYF. For the CDR3, the DNA is TGTGCCAGCAGTGGGCGGGACAGGGTAAACGAGCAGTACTTC.

This clone appeared a few times. The chain employs TRBV6-5 and TRBJ1-2, with D unresolved. From germline, CDR1 is MNHEY and CDR2 SVGAGI. The CDR3 consists of 13 residues. Trimming removed 6 bases at V and 0 bases at J, with 8 bases between. CDR3 coding DNA: TGTGCCAGCAGCCCCCAGGCTAACTATGGCTACACCTTC. Amino acids: CASSPQANYGYTF.

The V and J genes are TRBV28 and TRBJ1-2; possible D gene TRBD1, 6 bases. The CDR3 has 15 amino acids. V lost 5 bases to trimming and J lost 2 bases, with 15 bases between them. Germline V lookup: CDR1 MDHEN, CDR2 SYDVKM. This CDR3 reads CASSAPRGTNYGYTF. CDR3 DNA: TGTGCCAGCAGTGCACCCAGGGGAACGAACTATGGCTACACCTTC.

The V gene is TRBV30, the J gene TRBJ2-7; 11 bases line up with TRBD2. The CDR3 has 18 amino acids. V shed 3 bases and J 3 bases; nucleotides not matched to a gene: 16. CDR1 is GTSNPN and CDR2 is SVGIG in the germline V gene (reference sequence). Here the CDR3 reads CAWRFRVLAGGKLYEQYF. The DNA for the CDR3 is TGTGCCTGGAGGTTCAGGGTTTTAGCGGGGGGGAAACTCTACGAGCAGTACTTC. The full variable domain, rest sourced from reference TRBV30 and TRBJ2-7, is SQTIHQWPATLVQPVGSPLSLECTVEGTSNPNLYWYRQAAGRGLQLLFYSVGIGQISSEVPQNLSASRPQDRQFILSSKKLLLSDSGFYLCAWRFRVLAGGKLYEQYFGPGTRLTVT.

The chain has TRBV6-5 and TRBJ1-2; no clear D gene. There are 15 residues in the CDR3. Trimming took 0 bases from V and 7 from J, leaving 15 bases between them. Germline CDR1 and CDR2: MNHEY and SVGAGI. CDR3: CASSYSKSSPGGYTF. CDR3 coding DNA: TGTGCCAGCAGTTACTCGAAGTCCTCCCCCGGTGGCTACACCTTC.

The J gene is TRBJ1-1, the V gene TRBV28; D gene ambiguous. Germline V lookup: CDR1 MDHEN, CDR2 SYDVKM. The V and J ends lost 1 base and 5 bases respectively, with 11 bases between them. The CDR3 is made up of 14 amino acids. In DNA, the CDR3 is TGTGCCAGCAGTTTATCGGCCCTAGGGACTGAAGCTTTCTTT. The encoded protein is CASSLSALGTEAFF.

The V gene is TRBV6-6, the J gene TRBJ1-1; a weak D match, TRBD1 (6 bases). Deletions cut 8 bases from V and 4 bases from J, with 11 bases between. The CDR3 length is 12 residues. Per the germline V gene, CDR1 is MNHNY and CDR2 is SVGAGI (reference sequence). CDR3 region: CASDTQGTEAFF. The CDR3 region has the DNA TGTGCCAGCGATACACAGGGCACTGAAGCTTTCTTT.

The gene calls are TRBV5-1 and TRBJ2-5; D gene unclear. This CDR3 has 12 amino acids. The germline V and J ends were trimmed by 3 bases and 5 bases, with 8 bases remaining between them. Germline V lookup: CDR1 SGHRS, CDR2 YFSETQ. As DNA, the CDR3 is TGCGCCAGCAGCTACCAATCGGAGACCCAGTACTTC. Encoded protein: CASSYQSETQYF.

The chain has TRBV5-1 and TRBJ2-5, with D perhaps matching TRBD1 or TRBD2 (6 bases each). Trimming left V 6 bases short and J 4 bases short, with 16 bases between. The CDR3 has 14 amino acids. The germline CDR1 and CDR2 sequences are SGHRS and YFSETQ. CDR3 coding DNA: TGCGCCAGCACCGGGGACACCGGGGGAGAGACCCAGTACTTC. It specifies CASTGDTGGETQYF.

This clone was detected a few times. The J gene is TRBJ2-1, the V gene TRBV9; D may match TRBD1 or TRBD2 (5 bases each). The CDR3 length is 15 residues. The germline V gene has CDR1 SGDLS and CDR2 YYNGEE. V lost 4 bases, J lost 7 bases, and 18 bases lay in between. The CDR3 loop is CASSPGDPLLNEQFF. For the CDR3, the DNA is TGTGCCAGCAGCCCCGGGGACCCCTTACTAAATGAGCAGTTCTTC.

The chain recombines TRBV4-3 with TRBJ1-4, with D hard to call. Germline V gene lookup returns CDR1 LGHNA and CDR2 YSLEER. The CDR3 is 16 residues long. Trimming took off 4 bases at V and 7 bases at J, with 19 bases between the two ends. The CDR3 protein is CASSRLLMGLGEKLFF. The CDR3 DNA follows: TGCGCCAGCAGCCGTCTCCTAATGGGCCTGGGTGAAAAACTGTTTTTT.